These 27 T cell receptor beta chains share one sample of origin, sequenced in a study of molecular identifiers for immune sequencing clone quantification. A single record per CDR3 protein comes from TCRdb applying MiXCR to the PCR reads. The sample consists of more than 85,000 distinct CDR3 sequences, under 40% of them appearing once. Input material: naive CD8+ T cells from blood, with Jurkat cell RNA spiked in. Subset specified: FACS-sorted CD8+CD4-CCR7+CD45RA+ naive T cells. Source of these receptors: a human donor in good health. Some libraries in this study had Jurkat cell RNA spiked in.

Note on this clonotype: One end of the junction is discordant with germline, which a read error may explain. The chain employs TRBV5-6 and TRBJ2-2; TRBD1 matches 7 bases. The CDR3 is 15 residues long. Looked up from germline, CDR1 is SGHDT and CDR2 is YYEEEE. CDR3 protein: CASSSTGDSTWELFF. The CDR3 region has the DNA TGTGCCAGCAGCTCCACAGGGGATAGCACCTGGGAGCTGTTTTTT.

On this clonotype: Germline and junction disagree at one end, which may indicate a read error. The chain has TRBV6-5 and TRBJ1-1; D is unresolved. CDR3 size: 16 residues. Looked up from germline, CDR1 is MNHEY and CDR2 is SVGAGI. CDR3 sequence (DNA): TGTGCCAGCAGTTACGTTGATAGAGGTTTAAACACTGGAGCTTTCTTT. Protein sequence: CASSYVDRGLNTGAFF.

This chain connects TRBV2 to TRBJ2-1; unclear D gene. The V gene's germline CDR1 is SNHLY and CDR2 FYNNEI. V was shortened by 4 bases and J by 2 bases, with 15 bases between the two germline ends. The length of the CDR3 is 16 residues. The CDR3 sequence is CASSGWSLGPYNEQFF. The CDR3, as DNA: TGTGCCAGCAGTGGATGGTCGCTAGGGCCCTACAATGAGCAGTTCTTC. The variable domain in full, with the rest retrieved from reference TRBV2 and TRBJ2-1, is EPEVTQTPSHQVTQMGQEVILRCVPISNHLYFYWYRQILGQKVEFLVSFYNNEISEKSEIFDDQFSVERPDGSNFTLKIRSTKLEDSAMYFCASSGWSLGPYNEQFFGPGTRLTVL.

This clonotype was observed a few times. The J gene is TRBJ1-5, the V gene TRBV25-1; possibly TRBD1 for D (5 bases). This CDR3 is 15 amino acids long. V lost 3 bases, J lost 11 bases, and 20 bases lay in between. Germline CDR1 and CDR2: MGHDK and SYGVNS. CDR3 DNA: TGTGCCAGCAGTGATTACGACAGCCCACTGAAGACCCAGCATTTT. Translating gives CASSDYDSPLKTQHF.

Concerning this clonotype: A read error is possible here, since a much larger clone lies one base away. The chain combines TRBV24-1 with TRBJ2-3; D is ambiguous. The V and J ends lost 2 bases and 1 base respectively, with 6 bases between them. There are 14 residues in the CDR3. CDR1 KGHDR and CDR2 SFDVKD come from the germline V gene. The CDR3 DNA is TGTGCCACCAGTGATTCGCACTGCACAGATACGCAGTATTTT. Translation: CATSDSHCTDTQYF.

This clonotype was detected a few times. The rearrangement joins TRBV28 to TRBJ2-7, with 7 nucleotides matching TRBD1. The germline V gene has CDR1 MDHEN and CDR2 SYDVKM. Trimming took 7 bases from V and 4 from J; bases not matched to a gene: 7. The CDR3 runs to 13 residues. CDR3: CASNADRPYEQYF. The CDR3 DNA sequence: TGTGCCAGCAATGCGGACAGGCCATACGAGCAGTACTTC.

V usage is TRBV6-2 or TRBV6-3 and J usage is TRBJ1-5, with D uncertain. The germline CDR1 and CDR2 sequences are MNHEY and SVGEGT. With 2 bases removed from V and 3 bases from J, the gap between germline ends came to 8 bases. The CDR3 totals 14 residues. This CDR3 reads CASSYGQINQPQHF. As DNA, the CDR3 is TGTGCCAGCAGTTACGGGCAAATCAATCAGCCCCAGCATTTT.

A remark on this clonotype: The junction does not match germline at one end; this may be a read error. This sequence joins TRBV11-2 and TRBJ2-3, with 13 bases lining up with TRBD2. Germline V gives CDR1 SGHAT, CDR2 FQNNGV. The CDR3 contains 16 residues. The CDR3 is CANSYWTSGRTDTQYF. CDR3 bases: TGTGCCAACAGCTATTGGACTAGCGGGAGAACAGATACGCAGTATTTT. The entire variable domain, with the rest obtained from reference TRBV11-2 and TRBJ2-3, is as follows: EAGVAQSPRYKIIEKRQSVAFWCNPISGHATLYWYQQILGQGPKLLIQFQNNGVVDDSQLPKDRFSAERLKGVDSTLKIQPAKLEDSAVYLCANSYWTSGRTDTQYFGPGTRLTVL.

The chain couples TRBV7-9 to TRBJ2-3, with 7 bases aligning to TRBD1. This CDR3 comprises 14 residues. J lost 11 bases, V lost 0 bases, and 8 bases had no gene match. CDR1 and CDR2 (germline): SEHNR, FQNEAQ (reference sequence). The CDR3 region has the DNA TGTGCCAGCAGCTTAGCCTCTACAGGGGCGGAGCAGTATTTT. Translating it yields CASSLASTGAEQYF. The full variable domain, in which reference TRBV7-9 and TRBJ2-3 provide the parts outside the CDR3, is DTGVSQNPRHKITKRGQNVTFRCDPISEHNRLYWYRQTLGQGPEFLTYFQNEAQLEKSRLLSDRFSAERPKGSFSTLEIQRTEQGDSAMYLCASSLASTGAEQYFGPGTRLTVL.

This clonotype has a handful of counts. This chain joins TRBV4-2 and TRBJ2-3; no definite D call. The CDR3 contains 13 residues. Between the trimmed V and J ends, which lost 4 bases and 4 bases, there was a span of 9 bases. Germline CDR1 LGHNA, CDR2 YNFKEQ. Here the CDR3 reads CASSPMLADTQYF. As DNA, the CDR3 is TGTGCCAGCAGCCCGATGCTTGCAGATACGCAGTATTTT.

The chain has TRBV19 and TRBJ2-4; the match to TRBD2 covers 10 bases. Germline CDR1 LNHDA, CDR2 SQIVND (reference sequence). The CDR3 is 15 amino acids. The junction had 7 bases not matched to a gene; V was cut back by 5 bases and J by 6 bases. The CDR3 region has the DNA TGTGCCAGTAGTGTCAGCGGGAGGGGTCCAAACATTCAGTACTTC. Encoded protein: CASSVSGRGPNIQYF.

CDR3 protein: CASSPRLERLTDTQYF. CDR3 DNA sequence: TGTGCCAGCAGCCCTAGACTAGAACGACTCACAGATACGCAGTATTTT. This chain connects TRBV7-6 to TRBJ2-3; D is possibly TRBD2 (6 bases). V lost 5 bases, J lost 2 bases, and 17 bases lay in between. The CDR3 length is 16 residues. The germline V gene has CDR1 SGHVS and CDR2 FNYEAQ. Full variable domain (remainder filled in from reference TRBV7-6 and TRBJ2-3): GAGVSQSPRYKVTKRGQDVALRCDPISGHVSLYWYRQALGQGPEFLTYFNYEAQQDKSGLPNDRFSAERPEGSISTLTIQRTEQRDSAMYRCASSPRLERLTDTQYFGPGTRLTVL.

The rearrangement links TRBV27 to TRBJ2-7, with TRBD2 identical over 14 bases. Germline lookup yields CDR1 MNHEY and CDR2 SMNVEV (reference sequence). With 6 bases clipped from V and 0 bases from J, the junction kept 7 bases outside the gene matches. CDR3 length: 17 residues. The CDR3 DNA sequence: TGTGCCAGCAGCTCTGGGACTAGCGGGAGAAACTCCTACGAGCAGTACTTC. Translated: CASSSGTSGRNSYEQYF.

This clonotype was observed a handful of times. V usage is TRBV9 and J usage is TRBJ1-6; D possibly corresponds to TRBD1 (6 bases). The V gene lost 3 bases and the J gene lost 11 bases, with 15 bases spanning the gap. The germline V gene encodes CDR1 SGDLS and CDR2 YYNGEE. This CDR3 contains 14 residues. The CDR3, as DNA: TGTGCCAGCAGCGAGGGGGGACTGGGACCACCCCTCCACTTT. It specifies CASSEGGLGPPLHF.

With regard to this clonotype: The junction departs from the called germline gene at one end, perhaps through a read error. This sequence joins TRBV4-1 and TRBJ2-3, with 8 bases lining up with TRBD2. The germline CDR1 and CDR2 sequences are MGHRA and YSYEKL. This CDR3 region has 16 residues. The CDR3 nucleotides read TGCGCCAGCAGCCACCCTCGGGAGGGAGTTACAGATACGCGGTATTTT. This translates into CASSHPREGVTDTRYF.

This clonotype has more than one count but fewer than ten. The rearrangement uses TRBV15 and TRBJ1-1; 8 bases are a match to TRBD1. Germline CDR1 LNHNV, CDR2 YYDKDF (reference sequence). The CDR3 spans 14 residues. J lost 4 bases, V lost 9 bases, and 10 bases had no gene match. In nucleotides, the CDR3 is TGTGCCACGACTGGGGGCACAGGGGGCACTGAAGCTTTCTTT. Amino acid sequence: CATTGGTGGTEAFF.

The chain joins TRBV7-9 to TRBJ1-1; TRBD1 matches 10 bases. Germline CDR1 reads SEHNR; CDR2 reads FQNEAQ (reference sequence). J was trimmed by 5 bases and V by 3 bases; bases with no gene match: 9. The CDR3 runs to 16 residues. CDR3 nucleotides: TGTGCCAGCAGCTTGAACATCCGGACAGGGGGGACTGAAGCTTTCTTT. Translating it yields CASSLNIRTGGTEAFF.

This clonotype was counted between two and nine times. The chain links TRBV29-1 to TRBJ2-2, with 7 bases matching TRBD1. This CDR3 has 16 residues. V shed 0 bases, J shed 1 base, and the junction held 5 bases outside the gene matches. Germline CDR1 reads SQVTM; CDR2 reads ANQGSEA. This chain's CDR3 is CSVEDRRTGNTGELFF. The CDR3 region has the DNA TGCAGCGTTGAAGATCGGCGGACAGGGAACACCGGGGAGCTGTTTTTT.

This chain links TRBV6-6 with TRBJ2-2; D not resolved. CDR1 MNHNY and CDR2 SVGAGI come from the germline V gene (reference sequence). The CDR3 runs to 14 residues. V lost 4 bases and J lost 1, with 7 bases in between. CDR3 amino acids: CASSLYRNTGELFF. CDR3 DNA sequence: TGTGCCAGCAGTTTATACAGGAACACCGGGGAGCTGTTTTTT.

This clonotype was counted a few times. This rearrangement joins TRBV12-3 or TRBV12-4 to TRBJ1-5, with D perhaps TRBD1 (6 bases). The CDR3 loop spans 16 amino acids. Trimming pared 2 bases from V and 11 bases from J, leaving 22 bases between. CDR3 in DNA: TGTGCCAGCAGTTTATTGACAGGTGGACTCTCATGGGCCCAGCATTTT. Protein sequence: CASSLLTGGLSWAQHF.

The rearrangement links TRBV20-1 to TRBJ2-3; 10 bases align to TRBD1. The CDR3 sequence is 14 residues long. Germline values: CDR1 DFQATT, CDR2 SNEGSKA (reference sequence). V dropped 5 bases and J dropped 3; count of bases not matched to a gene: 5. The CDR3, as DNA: TGCAGTGCTTCGCCGGGACAGGGGACAGATACGCAGTATTTT. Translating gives CSASPGQGTDTQYF.

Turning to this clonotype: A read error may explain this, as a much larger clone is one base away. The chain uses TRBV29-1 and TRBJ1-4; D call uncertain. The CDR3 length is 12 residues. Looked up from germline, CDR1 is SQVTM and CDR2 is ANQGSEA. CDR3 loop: CSAITDNERLFF. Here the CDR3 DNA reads TGCAGCGCTATCACCGATAATGAAAGACTGTTTTTT.

CDR3 bases: TGTGCCAGCAGCCCCTGGTTTAGCGGGAGAGCCTACGAGCAGTACTTC. As protein: CASSPWFSGRAYEQYF. This chain connects TRBV6-2 or TRBV6-3 to TRBJ2-7; 9 bases line up with TRBD2. CDR1 is MNHEY, CDR2 SVGEGT, per germline. This CDR3 contains 16 residues. J was trimmed by 2 bases and V by 6 bases; bases with no gene match: 11.

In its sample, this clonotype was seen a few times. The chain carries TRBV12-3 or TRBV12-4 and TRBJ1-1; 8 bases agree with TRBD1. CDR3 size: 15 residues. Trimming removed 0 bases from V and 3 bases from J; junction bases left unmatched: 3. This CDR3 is CASSLAPGGYTEAFF. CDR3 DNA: TGTGCCAGCAGTTTAGCGCCAGGGGGCTACACTGAAGCTTTCTTT.

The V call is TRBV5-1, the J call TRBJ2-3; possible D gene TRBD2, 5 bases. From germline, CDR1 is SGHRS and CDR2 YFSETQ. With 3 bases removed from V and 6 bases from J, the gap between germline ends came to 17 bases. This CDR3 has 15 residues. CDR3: CASSSVPEGLDTQYF. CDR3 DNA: TGCGCCAGCAGCTCAGTCCCTGAGGGTTTGGATACGCAGTATTTT.

CDR3 residues: CASKHGTDNQPQHF. In nucleotides, the CDR3 is TGTGCCAGTAAGCATGGGACCGACAATCAGCCCCAGCATTTT. The J gene is TRBJ1-5, the V gene TRBV19; a weak D match, TRBD1 (5 bases). Germline V CDR1 and CDR2: LNHDA, SQIVND (reference sequence). There are 14 residues in the CDR3. V shed 7 bases and J shed 3 bases, with 13 bases lying between them.

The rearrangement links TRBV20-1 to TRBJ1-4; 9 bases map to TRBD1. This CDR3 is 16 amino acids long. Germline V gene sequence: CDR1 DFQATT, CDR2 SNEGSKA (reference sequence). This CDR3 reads CSAQLIPGQGNEKLFF. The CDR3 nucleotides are TGCAGCGCCCAACTCATTCCGGGACAGGGAAATGAAAAACTGTTTTTT.